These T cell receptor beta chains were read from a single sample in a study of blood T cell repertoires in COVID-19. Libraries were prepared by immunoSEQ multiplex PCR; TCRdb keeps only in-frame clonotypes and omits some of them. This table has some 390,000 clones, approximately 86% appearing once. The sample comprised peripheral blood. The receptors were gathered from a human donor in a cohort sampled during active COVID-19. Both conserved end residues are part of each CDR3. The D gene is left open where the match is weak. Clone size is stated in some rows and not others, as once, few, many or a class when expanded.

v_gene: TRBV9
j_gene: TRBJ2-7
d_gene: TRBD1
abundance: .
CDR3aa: CASSGGQGAPYEQYF
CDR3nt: TGTGCCAGCAGCGGGGGACAGGGGGCCCCCTACGAGCAGTACTTC

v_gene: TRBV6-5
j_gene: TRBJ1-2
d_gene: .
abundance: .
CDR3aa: CASSIRHAANYGYTF
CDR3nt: TGTGCCAGCAGTATAAGACACGCAGCTAACTATGGCTACACCTTC

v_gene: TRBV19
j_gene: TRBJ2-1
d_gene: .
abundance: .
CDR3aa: CASSYRVRERDNEQFF
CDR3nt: TGTGCCAGTAGCTACAGGGTGCGGGAGCGGGACAATGAGCAGTTCTTC

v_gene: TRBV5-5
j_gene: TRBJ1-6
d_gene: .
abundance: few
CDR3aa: CASSRRGEQVSNSPLHF
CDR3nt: TGTGCCAGCAGCCGACGGGGAGAACAAGTTTCTAATTCACCCCTCCACTTT

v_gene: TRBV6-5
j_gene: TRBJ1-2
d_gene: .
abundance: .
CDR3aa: CASGGQASEGYTF
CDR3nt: TGTGCCAGCGGGGGACAAGCTTCGGAGGGCTACACCTTC

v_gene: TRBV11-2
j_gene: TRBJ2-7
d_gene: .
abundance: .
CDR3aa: CASRRGLGTYEQYF
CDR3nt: TGTGCCAGCCGAAGGGGACTCGGCACCTACGAGCAGTACTTC

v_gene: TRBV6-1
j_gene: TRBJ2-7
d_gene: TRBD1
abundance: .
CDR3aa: CASSELAGGSYEQYF
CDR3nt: TGTGCCAGCAGTGAATTAGCAGGGGGATCCTACGAGCAGTACTTC

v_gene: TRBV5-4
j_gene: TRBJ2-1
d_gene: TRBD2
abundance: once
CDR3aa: CASSPLAGVSNEQFF
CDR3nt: TGTGCCAGCAGCCCTCTAGCGGGGGTGTCCAATGAGCAGTTCTTC

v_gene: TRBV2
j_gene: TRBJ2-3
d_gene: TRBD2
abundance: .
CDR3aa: CASNSGRGTDTQYF
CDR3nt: TGTGCCAGCAATAGCGGGAGGGGCACAGATACGCAGTATTTT

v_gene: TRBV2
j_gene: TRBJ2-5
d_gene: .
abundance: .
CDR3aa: CASSLFQETQYF
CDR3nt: TGTGCCAGCAGTTTATTCCAAGAGACCCAGTACTTC

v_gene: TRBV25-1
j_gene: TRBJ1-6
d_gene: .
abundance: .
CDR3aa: CASSESRRGGSPLHF
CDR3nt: TGTGCCAGCAGTGAATCGCGTAGGGGTGGGTCACCCCTCCACTTT

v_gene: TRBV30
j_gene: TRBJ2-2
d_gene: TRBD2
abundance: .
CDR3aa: CAWSTSGVTGELFF
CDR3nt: TGTGCCTGGTCCACTAGCGGGGTTACCGGGGAGCTGTTTTTT

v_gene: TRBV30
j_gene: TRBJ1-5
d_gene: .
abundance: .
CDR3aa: CAWSVGLEAPQPQHF
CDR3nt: TGTGCCTGGAGTGTAGGACTGGAGGCCCCTCAGCCCCAGCATTTT

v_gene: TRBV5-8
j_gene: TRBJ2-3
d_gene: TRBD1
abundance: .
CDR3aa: CASSFQNRGGTDTQYF
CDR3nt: TGTGCCAGCAGCTTCCAGAACAGGGGAGGCACAGATACGCAGTATTTT

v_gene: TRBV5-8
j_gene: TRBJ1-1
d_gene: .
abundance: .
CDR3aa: CASSLGEMNTEAFF
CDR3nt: TGTGCCAGCAGCCTAGGGGAAATGAACACTGAAGCTTTCTTT

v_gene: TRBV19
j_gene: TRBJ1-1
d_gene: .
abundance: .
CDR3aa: CASQTYLGGMNTEAFF
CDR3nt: TGTGCCAGTCAAACCTACCTTGGGGGCATGAACACTGAAGCTTTCTTT

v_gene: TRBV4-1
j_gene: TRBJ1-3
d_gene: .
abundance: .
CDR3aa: CASSAGEGSGNTIYF
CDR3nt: TGCGCCAGCTCGGCGGGGGAGGGCTCTGGAAACACCATATATTTT

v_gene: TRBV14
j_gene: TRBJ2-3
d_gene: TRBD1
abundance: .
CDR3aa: CASSQIQGASKYF
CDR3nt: TGTGCCAGCAGCCAAATACAGGGGGCCTCCAAGTATTTT

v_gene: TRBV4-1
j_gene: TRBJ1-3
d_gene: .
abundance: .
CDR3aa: CASSQGGFGSGNTIYF
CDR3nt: TGCGCCAGCAGCCAGGGGGGGTTCGGCTCTGGAAACACCATATATTTT

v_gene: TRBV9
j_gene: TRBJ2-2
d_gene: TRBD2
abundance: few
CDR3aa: CASTPLAGATGELFF
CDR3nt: TGTGCCAGCACTCCCTTAGCGGGGGCCACCGGGGAGCTGTTTTTT

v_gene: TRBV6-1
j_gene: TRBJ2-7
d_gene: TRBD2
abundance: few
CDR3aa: CASSERASGSYEQYF
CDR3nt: TGTGCCAGCAGTGAAAGGGCTAGCGGATCCTACGAGCAGTACTTC

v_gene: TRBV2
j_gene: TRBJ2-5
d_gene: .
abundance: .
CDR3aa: CASRDYFSEETQYF
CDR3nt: TGTGCCAGCAGAGACTATTTCAGCGAAGAGACCCAGTACTTC

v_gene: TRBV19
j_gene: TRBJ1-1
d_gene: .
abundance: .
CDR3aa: CASSIDGTNRPEAFF
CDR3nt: TGTGCCAGTAGTATAGATGGGACAAATCGGCCTGAAGCTTTCTTT

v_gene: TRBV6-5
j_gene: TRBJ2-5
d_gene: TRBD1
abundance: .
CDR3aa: CASSGQGETQYF
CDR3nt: TGTGCCAGCAGCGGACAGGGAGAGACCCAGTACTTC

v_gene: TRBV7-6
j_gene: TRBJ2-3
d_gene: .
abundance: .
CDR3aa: CASSLGSGYTDTQYF
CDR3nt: TGTGCCAGCAGCTTAGGTAGCGGCTACACAGATACGCAGTATTTT

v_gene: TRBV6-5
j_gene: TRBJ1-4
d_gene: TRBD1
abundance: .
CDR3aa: CASSWTGTTNEKLFF
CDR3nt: TGTGCCAGCAGTTGGACAGGGACAACTAATGAAAAACTGTTTTTT

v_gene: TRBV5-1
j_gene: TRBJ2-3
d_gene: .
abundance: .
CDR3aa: CASSLAKGMGGDTQYF
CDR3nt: TGCGCCAGCAGCTTGGCCAAGGGGATGGGAGGCGATACGCAGTATTTT

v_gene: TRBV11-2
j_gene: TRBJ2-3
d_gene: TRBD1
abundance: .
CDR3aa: CASEDRASTDTQYF
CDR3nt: TGTGCCAGCGAAGACAGGGCCAGCACAGATACGCAGTATTTT

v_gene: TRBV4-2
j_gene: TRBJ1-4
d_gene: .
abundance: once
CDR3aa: CASMPSLGEKLFF
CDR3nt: TGTGCCAGCATGCCTTCTCTAGGCGAAAAACTGTTTTTT

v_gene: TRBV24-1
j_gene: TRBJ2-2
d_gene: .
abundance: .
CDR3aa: CATSVALQGNTGELFF
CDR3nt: TGTGCCACCAGTGTGGCCCTACAGGGGAACACCGGGGAGCTGTTTTTT

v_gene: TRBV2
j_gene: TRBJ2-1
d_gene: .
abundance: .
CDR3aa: CASKNTQANEQFF
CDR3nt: TGTGCCAGCAAAAACACCCAGGCCAATGAGCAGTTCTTC

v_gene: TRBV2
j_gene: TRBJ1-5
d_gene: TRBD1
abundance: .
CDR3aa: CASADRENQPQHF
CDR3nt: TGTGCCAGCGCGGACAGGGAAAATCAGCCCCAGCATTTT

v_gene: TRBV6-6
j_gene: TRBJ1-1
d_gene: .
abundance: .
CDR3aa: CASSYSTRDLPTEAFF
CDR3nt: TGTGCCAGCAGTTACAGTACCCGGGATTTACCCACTGAAGCTTTCTTT

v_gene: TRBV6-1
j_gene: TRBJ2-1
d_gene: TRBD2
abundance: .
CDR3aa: CASSEQRGWGEQFF
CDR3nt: TGTGCCAGCAGTGAACAGCGGGGGTGGGGTGAGCAGTTCTTC

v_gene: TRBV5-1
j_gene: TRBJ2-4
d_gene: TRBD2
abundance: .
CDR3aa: CASSLALAGNIQYF
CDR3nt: TGCGCCAGCAGCTTGGCCCTAGCGGGAAACATTCAGTACTTC

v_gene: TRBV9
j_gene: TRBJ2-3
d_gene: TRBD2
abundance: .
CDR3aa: CASSVGRASGRTDTQYF
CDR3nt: TGTGCCAGCAGCGTAGGTCGGGCTAGCGGGCGCACAGATACGCAGTATTTT

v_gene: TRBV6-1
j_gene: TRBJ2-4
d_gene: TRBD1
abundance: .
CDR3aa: CASSEGGFDIQYF
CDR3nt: TGTGCCAGCAGCGAAGGGGGCTTTGACATTCAGTACTTC

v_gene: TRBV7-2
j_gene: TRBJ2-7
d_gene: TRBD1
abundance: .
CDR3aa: CASKGDSRQQYF
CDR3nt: TGTGCCAGCAAGGGGGACAGTCGACAGCAGTACTTC

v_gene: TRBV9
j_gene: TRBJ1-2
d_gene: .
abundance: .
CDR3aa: CASSVDFRGGYTF
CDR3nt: TGTGCCAGCAGCGTAGATTTTCGGGGGGGCTACACCTTC

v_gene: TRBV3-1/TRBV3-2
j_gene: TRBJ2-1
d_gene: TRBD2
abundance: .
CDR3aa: CASAQGLAAYNEQFF
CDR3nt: TGTGCCAGCGCCCAAGGACTAGCGGCGTACAATGAGCAGTTCTTC

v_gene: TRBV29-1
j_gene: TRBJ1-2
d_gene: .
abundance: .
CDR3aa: CSGSSRGGSYGYTF
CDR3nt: TGCAGCGGCAGCTCTCGGGGGGGGAGCTATGGCTACACCTTC

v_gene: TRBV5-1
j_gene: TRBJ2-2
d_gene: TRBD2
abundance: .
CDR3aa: CASSLRSSGRVAGELFF
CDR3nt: TGCGCCAGCAGCTTGAGGAGTAGCGGGAGAGTCGCCGGGGAGCTGTTTTTT

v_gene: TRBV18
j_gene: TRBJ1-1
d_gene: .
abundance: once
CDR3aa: CASSRPGDTEAFF
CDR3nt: TGTGCCAGCTCACGGCCAGGGGACACTGAAGCTTTCTTT

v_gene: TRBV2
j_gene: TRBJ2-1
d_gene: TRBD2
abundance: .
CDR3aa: CASSGDLTSGGLRNEQFF
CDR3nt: TGTGCCAGCAGTGGCGACCTGACTAGCGGGGGGTTACGCAATGAGCAGTTCTTC

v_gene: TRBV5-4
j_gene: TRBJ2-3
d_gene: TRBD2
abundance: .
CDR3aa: CASSFGGASTDTQYF
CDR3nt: TGTGCCAGCAGCTTCGGGGGGGCTAGCACAGATACGCAGTATTTT

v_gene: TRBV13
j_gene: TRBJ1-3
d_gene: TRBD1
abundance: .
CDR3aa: CASSLAFGDRNGNTIYF
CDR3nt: TGTGCCAGCAGCTTAGCGTTCGGGGACAGGAATGGAAACACCATATATTTT

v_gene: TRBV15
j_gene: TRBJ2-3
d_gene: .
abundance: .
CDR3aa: CATSRDRDTQYF
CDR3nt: TGTGCCACCAGCAGAGATCGGGATACGCAGTATTTT

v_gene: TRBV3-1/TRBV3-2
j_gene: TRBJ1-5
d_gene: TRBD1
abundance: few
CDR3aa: CASSDRVGSNQPQHF
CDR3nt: TGTGCCAGCAGCGACAGGGTTGGTAGCAATCAGCCCCAGCATTTT

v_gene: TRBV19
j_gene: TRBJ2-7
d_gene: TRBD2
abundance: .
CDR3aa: CASSIAGGANYEQYF
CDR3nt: TGTGCCAGTAGTATAGCCGGGGGGGCAAACTACGAGCAGTACTTC

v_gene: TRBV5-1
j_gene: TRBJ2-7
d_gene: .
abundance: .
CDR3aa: CASRPGFRTYEQYF
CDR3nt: TGCGCCAGCAGACCAGGGTTTAGGACCTACGAGCAGTACTTC

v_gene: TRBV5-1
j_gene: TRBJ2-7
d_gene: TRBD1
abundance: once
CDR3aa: CASSLALGQGAYEQYF
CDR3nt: TGCGCCAGCAGCTTGGCCCTTGGACAGGGGGCTTACGAGCAGTACTTC

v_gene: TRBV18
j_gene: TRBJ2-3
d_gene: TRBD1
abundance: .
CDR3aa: CASSPFGQGGADTQYF
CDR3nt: TGTGCCAGCTCACCATTCGGACAGGGCGGCGCAGATACGCAGTATTTT

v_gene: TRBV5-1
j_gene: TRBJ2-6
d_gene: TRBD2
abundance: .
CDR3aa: CASSSGTSGPSSGANVLTF
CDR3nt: TGCGCCAGCAGCTCAGGGACTAGCGGACCGAGCTCTGGGGCCAACGTCCTGACTTTC